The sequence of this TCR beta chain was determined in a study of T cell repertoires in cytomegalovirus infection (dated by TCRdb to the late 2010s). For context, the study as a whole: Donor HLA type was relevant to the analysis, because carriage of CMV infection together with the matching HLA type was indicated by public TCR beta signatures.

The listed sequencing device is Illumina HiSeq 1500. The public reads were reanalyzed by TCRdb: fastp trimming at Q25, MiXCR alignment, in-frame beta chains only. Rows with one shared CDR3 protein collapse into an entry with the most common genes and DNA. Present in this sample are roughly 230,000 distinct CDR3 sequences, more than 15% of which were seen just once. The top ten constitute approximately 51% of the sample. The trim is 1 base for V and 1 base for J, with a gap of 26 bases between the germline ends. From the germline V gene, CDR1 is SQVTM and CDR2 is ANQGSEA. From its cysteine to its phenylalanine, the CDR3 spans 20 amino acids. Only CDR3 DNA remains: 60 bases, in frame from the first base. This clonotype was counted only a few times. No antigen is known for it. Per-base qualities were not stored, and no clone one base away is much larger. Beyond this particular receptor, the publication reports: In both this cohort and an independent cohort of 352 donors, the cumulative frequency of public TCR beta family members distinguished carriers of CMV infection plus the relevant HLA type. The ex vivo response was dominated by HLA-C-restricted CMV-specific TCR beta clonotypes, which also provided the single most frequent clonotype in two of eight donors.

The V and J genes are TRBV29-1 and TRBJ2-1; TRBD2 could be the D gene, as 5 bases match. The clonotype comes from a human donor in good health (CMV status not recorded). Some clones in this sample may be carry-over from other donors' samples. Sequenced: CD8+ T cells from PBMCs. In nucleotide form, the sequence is TGCAGCGTTGAAGGGGAGTCGGGCTATACTGAAACCTATTCCTACAATGAGCAGTTCTTC. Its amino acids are CSVEGESGYTETYSYNEQFF.